A single sample gave rise to the 22 T cell receptor beta chains below, sequenced in a study of response to subunit inactivated influenza vaccine. One entry per CDR3 protein, called by TCRdb with MiXCR from the RT-PCR reads. This table has under 200,000 distinct CDR3 sequences, approximately 11% appearing once. Sample: CD8+ T cells sorted from PBMCs, taken about 23 months after vaccination. The receptors derive from a man aged 50 to 69 who received an inactivated influenza vaccine.

This clonotype occurred many times. The V and J genes are TRBV29-1 and TRBJ2-3; D remains ambiguous. CDR1 and CDR2 from the germline V gene are SQVTM and ANQGSEA. V was trimmed by 3 bases and J by 3 bases, leaving 10 bases between them. The CDR3 covers 13 residues. CDR3 amino acids: CSVELDATDTQYF. The CDR3 bases are TGCAGCGTTGAGCTAGACGCGACAGATACGCAGTATTTT.

This clonotype occurred a few times. The chain is built from TRBV11-1 and TRBJ2-2; 7 bases match TRBD1. V shed 2 bases, J shed 7 bases, and the junction held 7 bases outside the gene matches. Germline values: CDR1 SGHAT, CDR2 FQDESV (reference sequence). The CDR3 has 15 amino acids. CDR3 coding DNA: TGTGCCAGCAGCTTAAACAGGGGATTCGGCGGGGAGCTGTTTTTT. This gives the protein CASSLNRGFGGELFF.

This clonotype was observed at least ten times. The chain couples TRBV27 to TRBJ2-3, with 11 positions matching TRBD1. Per the germline V gene, CDR1 is MNHEY and CDR2 is SMNVEV (reference sequence). The V gene end was trimmed by 5 bases and the J gene end by 4 bases; junction bases not matched to a gene: 11. This CDR3 is built from 17 residues. CDR3 protein: CASSQLRTGGWADTQYF. CDR3 nucleotides: TGTGCCAGCAGTCAACTTCGGACAGGGGGCTGGGCAGATACGCAGTATTTT.

The chain couples TRBV9 to TRBJ2-3; 8 nucleotides match TRBD1. Losses at the gene ends were 8 bases for V and 4 bases for J; bases not matched to a gene: 6. The CDR3 extends over 13 amino acids. Germline-derived CDR1 and CDR2 are SGDLS and YYNGEE. The CDR3 DNA is TGTGCCAGTGCGGGACAGGTGGCAGATACGCAGTATTTT. Translating gives CASAGQVADTQYF.

This clonotype occurred many times. The chain combines TRBV11-2 with TRBJ2-1; 8 nucleotides line up with TRBD2. Germline values: CDR1 SGHAT, CDR2 FQNNGV. This CDR3 has 15 amino acids. The V gene end was trimmed by 5 bases and the J gene end by 6 bases; junction bases not matched to a gene: 9. In DNA, the CDR3 is TGTGCCAGCAGCACCCAAGGCGGGAGGCTCAATGAGCAGTTCTTC. It encodes CASSTQGGRLNEQFF.

The chain uses TRBV20-1 and TRBJ2-1, with a tentative D call TRBD1 (6 bases). Trimming took off 6 bases at V and 2 bases at J, with 11 bases between the two ends. The CDR3 is 13 residues long. The germline CDR1 and CDR2 sequences are DFQATT and SNEGSKA (reference sequence). The CDR3 DNA follows: TGCAGTGCCGTGGACAGACCCTACAATGAGCAGTTCTTC. It yields the protein CSAVDRPYNEQFF.

This clonotype has more than one count but fewer than ten. This chain connects TRBV19 to TRBJ1-1; 12 bases agree with TRBD1. Germline trimming cut 6 bases from V and 4 bases from J; bases unmatched to any gene: 6. CDR3 length: 15 amino acids. Germline V gives CDR1 LNHDA, CDR2 SQIVND (reference sequence). CDR3 DNA sequence: TGTGCCAGTAGCCTGGGACAGGGGGCGTTCACTGAAGCTTTCTTT. Residues: CASSLGQGAFTEAFF.

The chain combines TRBV29-1 with TRBJ2-2; D not certain. CDR3 length: 12 amino acids. The V end lost 3 bases, the J end lost 8 bases, and 10 bases lay between the germline ends. Germline V gene sequence: CDR1 SQVTM, CDR2 ANQGSEA. In nucleotides, the CDR3 is TGCAGCGTTGAGAGGATTGGTGGGGAGCTGTTTTTT. This gives the protein CSVERIGGELFF.

The chain employs TRBV12-3 or TRBV12-4 and TRBJ2-1; D call uncertain. CDR3 length: 13 amino acids. Trimming pared 3 bases from V and 9 bases from J, leaving 12 bases between. The CDR3 reads CASSFLISGEQFF. DNA for the CDR3: TGTGCCAGCAGTTTCCTTATATCCGGTGAGCAGTTCTTC.

This clonotype was counted ten times or more. This chain connects TRBV28 to TRBJ2-5; 7 bases align to TRBD2. V was pared by 3 bases and J by 4 bases, with 8 bases of the junction left unmatched. Germline values: CDR1 MDHEN, CDR2 SYDVKM. The CDR3 consists of 15 residues. The CDR3 region has the DNA TGTGCCAGCAGTTTCGGCGGGGGTATTGGAGAGACCCAGTACTTC. It codes for CASSFGGGIGETQYF.

This clonotype occurred a few times. This sequence joins TRBV4-1 and TRBJ2-2; TRBD2 is a possible D gene (5 bases). Trimming left V 3 bases short and J 6 bases short, with 14 bases between. CDR1 MGHRA and CDR2 YSYEKL come from the germline V gene. The CDR3 totals 15 residues. The DNA of the CDR3 is TGCGCCAGCAGCCAGGGTATATCGAGGGCCGGGGAGCTGTTTTTT. It encodes CASSQGISRAGELFF.

The rearrangement uses TRBV4-3 and TRBJ2-3; 10 positions agree with TRBD2. The CDR3 has 16 residues. Per the germline V gene, CDR1 is LGHNA and CDR2 is YSLEER. Trimming took 4 bases from V and 2 from J; bases not matched to a gene: 6. This CDR3 is CASSPRLAGHTDTQYF. DNA of the CDR3: TGCGCCAGCAGCCCTCGACTAGCGGGCCACACAGATACGCAGTATTTT.

The sample holds a few counts of this clonotype. In DNA form, the CDR3 reads TGTGCCAGCACCCTAGGGGGGGAATACAATGAGCAGTTCTTC. Protein sequence: CASTLGGEYNEQFF. This chain connects TRBV27 to TRBJ2-1; possible D gene TRBD2, 7 bases. Germline CDR1 and CDR2: MNHEY and SMNVEV (reference sequence). The CDR3 is 14 residues long. With 7 bases removed from V and 4 bases from J, the gap between germline ends came to 14 bases.

The V gene is TRBV4-2, the J gene TRBJ1-1; 9 positions match TRBD1. The germline V gene encodes CDR1 LGHNA and CDR2 YNFKEQ. Unmatched junction bases numbered 16, after V lost 0 bases and J lost 8 bases. CDR3 length: 18 residues. The CDR3 bases are TGTGCCAGCAGCCAAGATAAGGGACAGGGAGCAATATTAGGGGAAGCTTTCTTT. This translates into CASSQDKGQGAILGEAFF.

At least ten counts were recorded for this clonotype. The chain links TRBV2 to TRBJ1-1; D is unclear. CDR3 size: 16 residues. The V end was cut by 1 base, the J end by 1 base, with 13 bases between. Germline CDR1 reads SNHLY; CDR2 reads FYNNEI. CDR3 nucleotides: TGTGCCAGCAGTGAAGATGTATGGGTCGGGAACACTGAAGCTTTCTTT. It encodes CASSEDVWVGNTEAFF. Combining the CDR3 with reference TRBV2 and TRBJ1-1 gives the whole variable domain EPEVTQTPSHQVTQMGQEVILRCVPISNHLYFYWYRQILGQKVEFLVSFYNNEISEKSEIFDDQFSVERPDGSNFTLKIRSTKLEDSAMYFCASSEDVWVGNTEAFFGQGTRLTVV.

The chain is built from TRBV28 and TRBJ2-2; 7 nucleotides line up with TRBD2. Germline CDR1 MDHEN, CDR2 SYDVKM. V gave up 3 bases and J gave up 6 bases; unmatched junction bases: 13. The CDR3 runs to 17 residues. As DNA, the CDR3 is TGTGCCAGCAGTTTCGCCGAGTGGCTAGCGGAGGCCGGGGAGCTGTTTTTT. Amino acids: CASSFAEWLAEAGELFF.

This clonotype was seen only a few times. This chain links TRBV6-1 with TRBJ2-5; tentative D call: TRBD2 (6 bases). V was clipped by 6 bases and J by 0 bases, with 8 bases between them. There are 13 residues in the CDR3. Germline V gene lookup returns CDR1 MNHNS and CDR2 SASEGT. CDR3 DNA: TGTGCCAGCAGCGGGACTTACCAAGAGACCCAGTACTTC. It translates to CASSGTYQETQYF.

This clonotype was detected only a few times. The chain carries TRBV9 and TRBJ2-7; TRBD2 agrees at 10 bases. The CDR3 is 16 residues long. CDR1 SGDLS and CDR2 YYNGEE come from the germline V gene. After removal of 4 bases from V and 4 bases from J, the junction contained 11 bases not matched to a gene. The CDR3 DNA reads as TGTGCCAGCAGCCCGACGTGGGCTAGCGGGAGTTACGAGCAGTACTTC. It encodes CASSPTWASGSYEQYF.

This rearrangement joins TRBV12-3 or TRBV12-4 to TRBJ1-1; tentatively, D is TRBD1 (5 bases). This CDR3 is 14 amino acids long. Trimming left V 5 bases short and J 3 bases short, with 13 bases between. The CDR3 region is CASSLGVPDTEAFF. The CDR3 DNA reads TGTGCCAGCAGTCTAGGGGTTCCCGACACTGAAGCTTTCTTT.

In this sample, this clonotype turned up many times. The V gene is TRBV10-2, the J gene TRBJ2-7; 9 bases match TRBD1. V lost 2 bases to trimming and J lost 7 bases; unmatched junction nucleotides: 9. Looked up from germline, CDR1 is WSHSY and CDR2 is SAAADI. The CDR3 loop spans 15 amino acids. DNA for the CDR3: TGCGCCAGCAGTGAGATTATGACAGGGGGAGAAGAGCAGTACTTC. Protein product: CASSEIMTGGEEQYF.

The V gene is TRBV4-3, the J gene TRBJ1-6, with D uncertain. The CDR3 extends over 13 amino acids. Germline loops: CDR1 LGHNA, CDR2 YSLEER. Trimming cost V 4 bases and J 6 bases, with 7 bases left between them. CDR3 amino acids: CASSLSPNSPLHF. The DNA of the CDR3 is TGCGCCAGCAGCCTAAGCCCTAATTCACCCCTCCACTTT.

This clonotype showed up many times. This chain connects TRBV20-1 to TRBJ2-5; D is unresolved. This CDR3 region has 14 residues. Germline V CDR1 and CDR2: DFQATT, SNEGSKA (reference sequence). V was shortened by 7 bases and J by 5 bases, with 20 bases between the two germline ends. This chain's CDR3 is CSVRGEARLETQYF. CDR3 nucleotide sequence: TGCAGTGTTCGCGGAGAGGCCAGGCTGGAGACCCAGTACTTC.